This is a list of T cell receptor beta chains from one sample in a study of cytomegalovirus exposure and HLA in healthy donors. Sequencing was performed with immunoSEQ multiplex PCR; in TCRdb, only in-frame clones are kept and a portion is missing. Here the sample spans under 200,000 clones, roughly 80% being singletons. The sequenced sample consisted of PBMCs. The receptors were gathered from a middle-aged man in good health and CMV-seropositive. CDR3s include the opening cysteine and the closing phenylalanine or tryptophan. A D gene is named only where the DNA matches it firmly. Size is omitted from some rows. Given values are once, few, many or a class for expanded clones.

J gene	D gene	clone size	V gene	CDR3 protein	CDR3 DNA
TRBJ2-2	.	.	TRBV5-1	CASSLGNRPAGELFF	TGCGCCAGCAGCTTGGGGAACAGACCGGCCGGGGAGCTGTTTTTT
TRBJ2-5	.	.	TRBV6-6	CASRRGPETQYF	TGTGCCAGCAGGCGGGGCCCAGAGACCCAGTACTTC
TRBJ1-2	.	.	TRBV14	CASRPIGLSYGYTF	TGTGCCAGCCGGCCAATTGGACTGAGCTATGGCTACACCTTC
TRBJ2-5	.	.	TRBV6-1	CASSGGQPAETQYF	TGTGCCAGCAGTGGCGGACAGCCAGCGGAGACCCAGTACTTC
TRBJ1-2	.	few	TRBV30	CASTPGGGFYGYTF	TGTGCCTCCACTCCCGGCGGGGGCTTCTATGGCTACACCTTC
TRBJ2-7	.	.	TRBV13	CASSSLNRAREQYF	TGTGCCAGCAGCTCCTTAAACAGGGCGAGGGAGCAGTACTTC
TRBJ1-3	.	.	TRBV7-2	CASSSSLGNTIYF	TGTGCCAGCAGCTCGAGCCTTGGAAACACCATATATTTT
TRBJ2-7	TRBD2	.	TRBV7-8	CASTGLAGNYEQYF	TGTGCCAGCACCGGACTAGCGGGTAACTACGAGCAGTACTTC
TRBJ1-2	TRBD1	.	TRBV11-2	CASKQGSYGYTF	TGTGCCAGCAAACAGGGGTCTTATGGCTACACCTTC
TRBJ2-7	.	.	TRBV4-3	CASSQASRTYEQYF	TGCGCCAGCAGCCAAGCATCGCGGACCTACGAGCAGTACTTC